This T cell receptor beta chain was sequenced in a study of T cell repertoires in cytomegalovirus infection. Study details: CMV infection plus the matching HLA type was flagged by public TCR beta signatures.

TCRdb used MiXCR to reprocess the reads, holding one entry per CDR3 protein. The top ten clones hold 18% of a sample with 110,000 to 150,000 distinct CDR3 sequences, under 8% of them seen once. This clonotype occurred many times. The CDR3 extends over 15 amino acids. CDR1 is SGHTA and CDR2 is FQGNSA in the germline V gene. V shed 5 bases and J 2 bases; nucleotides not matched to a gene: 3. J is TRBJ1-5 and V is TRBV7-2; the match to TRBD1 covers 10 bases. The specimen sequenced was PBMCs. The source is a human donor in good health (CMV status not recorded). Some clones in this sample may be carry-over from other donors' samples. The CDR3 sequence: CASSRGTGGNQPQHF. CDR3 coding DNA: TGTGCCAGCAGCCGCGGGACAGGGGGCAATCAGCCCCAGCATTTT.